A single sample is the source of the 20 T cell receptor beta chains below, sequenced in a study of blood T cells in healthy people across ages. A sample-barcoded 5' primer and a J-beta primer mix were used in a second PCR of about 7 to 12 cycles. MiXCR, run by TCRdb on the 5' RACE reads, gives a single entry per CDR3 protein. This sample has some 1.1 million distinct CDR3 sequences, with 35% to 40% found just once. The source material was blood. The receptor source for this set is a man between 18 and 29 years old in good health.

This clonotype was seen more than once but under ten times. The rearrangement joins TRBV14 to TRBJ2-5; 7 nucleotides line up with TRBD1. This CDR3 has 12 amino acids. The germline CDR1 and CDR2 sequences are SGHDN and FVKESK. Trimming at V came to 4 bases and at J to 13 bases, leaving 9 bases not matched to a gene. The CDR3 region has the DNA TGTGCCAGCAGCCTTTCCGGGACAGTCCTGTACTTC. Its protein is CASSLSGTVLYF. Using reference TRBV14 and TRBJ2-5 for the parts outside the CDR3, the full variable domain is EAGVTQFPSHSVIEKGQTVTLRCDPISGHDNLYWYRRVMGKEIKFLLHFVKESKQDESGMPNNRFLAERTGGTYSTLKVQPAELEDSGVYFCASSLSGTVLYFGPGTRLLVL.

The table lists this clonotype with a few counts. V and J are TRBV5-1 and TRBJ1-2; D is perhaps TRBD1 (6 bases). Per the germline V gene, CDR1 is SGHRS and CDR2 is YFSETQ. Trimming took 4 bases from V and 7 from J, leaving 14 bases between them. This CDR3 has 13 residues. CDR3 residues: CASSALQGTGYTF. CDR3 DNA: TGCGCCAGCAGCGCACTACAGGGTACTGGCTACACCTTC.

This sequence joins TRBV13 and TRBJ2-7; perhaps TRBD1 as D (6 bases). Germline V CDR1 and CDR2: PRHDT, FYEKMQ (reference sequence). The CDR3 consists of 13 residues. V shed 5 bases and J shed 7 bases, with 15 bases lying between them. CDR3 coding DNA: TGTGCCAGCAGCGAAACAGGGTTTGAGGAGCAGTACTTC. It is translated as CASSETGFEEQYF.

At least ten counts were recorded for this clonotype. The rearrangement uses TRBV7-8 and TRBJ2-5; TRBD1 matches at 8 bases. Germline lookup yields CDR1 SGHVS and CDR2 FQNEAQ. CDR3 size: 15 residues. The trim removed 3 bases at V and 4 bases at J, leaving 7 bases unmatched. CDR3 loop: CASSFTGGMIETQYF. The CDR3, as DNA: TGTGCCAGCAGCTTCACAGGGGGGATGATAGAGACCCAGTACTTC. The entire variable domain, with the rest obtained from reference TRBV7-8 and TRBJ2-5, is as follows: GAGVSQSPRYKVAKRGQDVALRCDPISGHVSLFWYQQALGQGPEFLTYFQNEAQLDKSGLPSDRFFAERPEGSVSTLKIQRTQQEDSAVYLCASSFTGGMIETQYFGPGTRLLVL.

A word on this clonotype: This sequence may be a read error, since a much larger clone differs from it by one base. The genes are TRBV4-2 and TRBJ2-3; weak D call: TRBD2 (5 bases). Trimming pared 0 bases from V and 8 bases from J, leaving 12 bases between. The CDR3 consists of 14 residues. The germline CDR1 and CDR2 sequences are LGHNA and YNFKEQ. The CDR3, as DNA: TGTGCCAGCAGCCAAGATAGGTTAGGAGGTACGCAGTATTTT. Translation gives CASSQDRLGGTQYF.

This clonotype turned up a few times. V usage is TRBV20-1 and J usage is TRBJ1-1; D is uncertain. Germline V gene data show CDR1 as DFQATT and CDR2 as SNEGSKA (reference sequence). There are 11 residues in the CDR3. Trimming cost V 6 bases and J 11 bases, with 16 bases left between them. CDR3 protein: CSALEHNRAFF. In DNA form, the CDR3 reads TGCAGTGCCCTAGAACATAATCGGGCTTTCTTT.

The genes are TRBV14 and TRBJ1-5; D might be TRBD1 (6 bases). V gave up 3 bases and J gave up 4 bases, with 13 bases separating them. The germline V gene encodes CDR1 SGHDN and CDR2 FVKESK. The CDR3 covers 15 residues. CDR3: CASSQAGAENQPQHF. CDR3 nucleotides: TGTGCCAGCAGCCAGGCAGGGGCGGAAAATCAGCCCCAGCATTTT. Looking up the rest from reference TRBV14 and TRBJ1-5 gives the full variable domain: EAGVTQFPSHSVIEKGQTVTLRCDPISGHDNLYWYRRVMGKEIKFLLHFVKESKQDESGMPNNRFLAERTGGTYSTLKVQPAELEDSGVYFCASSQAGAENQPQHFGDGTRLSIL.

J is TRBJ1-1 and V is TRBV7-9, with D unresolved. The CDR3 contains 15 residues. V lost 5 bases and J lost 0, with 13 bases in between. Germline values: CDR1 SEHNR, CDR2 FQNEAQ (reference sequence). The CDR3 protein is CASSILVKMNTEAFF. CDR3 in DNA: TGTGCCAGCAGCATCCTAGTAAAGATGAACACTGAAGCTTTCTTT.

The V call is TRBV29-1, the J call TRBJ1-5; 7 nucleotides agree with TRBD1. The ends lost 6 bases at V and 5 bases at J; junction bases unmatched: 7. Per the germline V gene, CDR1 is SQVTM and CDR2 is ANQGSEA. This CDR3 has 13 amino acids. CDR3 DNA: TGCAGCGTCTGGACAGGCAGCGATCAGCCCCAGCATTTT. Translating gives CSVWTGSDQPQHF.

This clonotype showed up many times. The J gene is TRBJ1-2, the V gene TRBV20-1, with D possibly TRBD1 on 5 matching bases. Per germline, CDR1 DFQATT and CDR2 SNEGSKA (reference sequence). V lost 4 bases, J lost 5 bases, and 14 bases lay in between. The CDR3 runs 13 residues. CDR3 protein: CSATQGSRYGYTF. The CDR3 region has the DNA TGCAGTGCTACCCAGGGTTCACGGTATGGCTACACCTTC.

The sample holds one count of this clonotype. The rearrangement uses TRBV5-4 and TRBJ1-1; D remains ambiguous. The CDR3 contains 13 residues. Trimming left V 6 bases short and J 2 bases short, with 11 bases between. The V gene's germline CDR1 is SGHNT and CDR2 YYREEE (reference sequence). This chain's CDR3 is CASNLQENTEAFF. Written as DNA, the CDR3 is TGTGCCAGCAACCTACAAGAAAACACTGAAGCTTTCTTT.

The chain carries TRBV4-1 and TRBJ1-1, with D unclear. Looked up from germline, CDR1 is MGHRA and CDR2 is YSYEKL. Trimming left V 3 bases short and J 5 bases short, with 13 bases between. The CDR3 sequence is 14 residues long. The CDR3 bases are TGCGCCAGCAGCCAGGGTTACGTGGTTACTGAAGCTTTCTTT. Translation: CASSQGYVVTEAFF.

The chain is built from TRBV7-2 and TRBJ1-1; D gene ambiguous. This CDR3 has 17 residues. Germline V gives CDR1 SGHTA, CDR2 FQGNSA. V was pared by 3 bases and J by 0 bases, with 17 bases between. In DNA form, the CDR3 reads TGTGCCAGCAGCTTCGGCGGGTCAAGGAGCATGAACACTGAAGCTTTCTTT. It translates to CASSFGGSRSMNTEAFF.

The chain links TRBV12-3 or TRBV12-4 to TRBJ1-2; D is ambiguous. Trimming took 2 bases from V and 10 from J, leaving 20 bases between them. The length of the CDR3 is 15 residues. The CDR3 DNA sequence: TGTGCCAGCAGTTTACGGGAGAAGACGGTCACGCTCTACACCTTC. Translated, it gives CASSLREKTVTLYTF.

This clonotype was counted between two and nine times. The CDR3 coding sequence is TGTGCTAGTGGTTTGTGGGGGAAGACCCAGTACTTC. It translates to CASGLWGKTQYF. V is TRBV12-5 and J is TRBJ2-5; perhaps D is TRBD1 or TRBD2 (5 bases each). There are 12 residues in the CDR3. V was shortened by 2 bases and J by 6 bases, with 7 bases between the two germline ends. CDR1 and CDR2 from the germline V gene are LGHNT and FRNRAP. The whole variable domain, filled in from reference TRBV12-5 and TRBJ2-5, reads DARVTQTPRHKVTEMGQEVTMRCQPILGHNTVFWYRQTMMQGLELLAYFRNRAPLDDSGMPKDRFSAEMPDATLATLKIQPSEPRDSAVYFCASGLWGKTQYFGPGTRLLVL.

This clonotype was detected once. The CDR3 nucleotides read TGCGCCAGCAGGCCTGAAGGGTGGACTAATGAAAAACTGTTTTTT. Translated, it gives CASRPEGWTNEKLFF. This rearrangement joins TRBV5-1 to TRBJ1-4, with D unresolved. The CDR3 sequence is 15 residues long. Germline values: CDR1 SGHRS, CDR2 YFSETQ. The V and J ends lost 5 bases and 2 bases respectively, with 13 bases between them.

This chain uses TRBV4-3 with TRBJ1-1, with a possible D match to TRBD1 (6 bases). Per germline, CDR1 LGHNA and CDR2 YSLEER. The CDR3 contains 15 residues. V was pared by 0 bases and J by 8 bases, with 16 bases between. In DNA, the CDR3 is TGCGCCAGCAGCCAAGATGTGGGCAGGGGATACGAAGCTTTCTTT. Its protein product is CASSQDVGRGYEAFF.

This clonotype was recorded only once. The rearrangement joins TRBV11-1 to TRBJ2-1; D call uncertain. Per the germline V gene, CDR1 is SGHAT and CDR2 is FQDESV (reference sequence). V was pared by 1 base and J by 8 bases, with 9 bases between. CDR3 length: 13 residues. CDR3 amino acids: CASSLGKRDEQFF. CDR3 DNA: TGTGCCAGCAGCTTAGGGAAGCGCGATGAGCAGTTCTTC.

The V gene is TRBV12-3 or TRBV12-4, the J gene TRBJ1-5, with a tentative D call TRBD1 (5 bases). V was shortened by 3 bases and J by 9 bases, with 18 bases between the two germline ends. The CDR3 covers 15 residues. In DNA form, the CDR3 reads TGTGCCAGCAGTTTCGGGGAGTTGACGGGGCCGCCCCAGCATTTT. The encoded protein is CASSFGELTGPPQHF.

This clonotype was detected only a few times. The chain recombines TRBV4-3 with TRBJ2-1; unclear D gene. CDR3 length: 16 amino acids. CDR1 and CDR2 from the germline V gene are LGHNA and YSLEER. Trimming took 0 bases from V and 5 from J, leaving 14 bases between them. The DNA for the CDR3 is TGCGCCAGCAGCCAAGATAATCAAATGTTCGACAATGAGCAGTTCTTC. Protein product: CASSQDNQMFDNEQFF.